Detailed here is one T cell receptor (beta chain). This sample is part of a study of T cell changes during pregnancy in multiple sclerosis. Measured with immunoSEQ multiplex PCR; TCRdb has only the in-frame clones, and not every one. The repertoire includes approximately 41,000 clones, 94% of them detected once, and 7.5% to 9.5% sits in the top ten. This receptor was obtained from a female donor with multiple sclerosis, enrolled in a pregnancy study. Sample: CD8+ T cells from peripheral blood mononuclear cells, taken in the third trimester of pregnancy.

The CDR3 DNA reads as TGTGCCAGCAGTTTGACAGGGTCTGGAAACACCATATATTTT. Translating it yields CASSLTGSGNTIYF. This chain links TRBV28 with TRBJ1-3, with 7 bases fitting TRBD1. Trimming cost V 3 bases and J 1 base; bases outside gene matches: 0. Germline CDR1 and CDR2: MDHEN and SYDVKM. The CDR3 runs to 14 residues.